This passage covers 3 T cell receptor beta chains from one sample sequenced in a study of blood T cell repertoires in COVID-19. Data came from immunoSEQ multiplex PCR; TCRdb stores just in-frame clones and leaves some out. The sample comprises 340,000 or so clones, approximately 82% of which are singletons, and just under 3% rests with the top ten. Sample: peripheral blood. The source of these receptors is a man aged 30 to 39 with active or convalescent COVID-19.

The table lists this clone with a few counts. The chain uses TRBV6-5 and TRBJ1-1; 10 nucleotides align to TRBD1. Germline-derived CDR1 and CDR2 are MNHEY and SVGAGI. V lost 4 bases to trimming and J lost 1 base; unmatched junction nucleotides: 0. The CDR3 contains 14 residues. The CDR3 nucleotides read TGTGCCAGCAGTTGGGACAGGGGGAACACTGAAGCTTTCTTT. It specifies CASSWDRGNTEAFF.

This clone occurred once. DNA for the CDR3: TGTGCCAGCAGTGAATCGGAGACAGGTGACAATGAAAAACTGTTTTTT. Residues: CASSESETGDNEKLFF. The gene calls are TRBV25-1 and TRBJ1-4, with D perhaps matching TRBD1 (6 bases). CDR3 length: 16 amino acids. The germline gives CDR1 MGHDK, CDR2 SYGVNS. Trimming took off 1 base at V and 5 bases at J, with 14 bases between the two ends.

This chain uses TRBV7-2 with TRBJ2-5; 9 bases are shared with TRBD2. V trimming: 4 bases; J trimming: 5 bases; junction bases outside the gene matches: 8. Germline CDR1 SGHTA, CDR2 FQGNSA. The CDR3 contains 15 residues. CDR3 sequence reads: CASSSSSGGHETQYF. The CDR3 DNA is TGTGCCAGCAGCTCCTCCAGCGGGGGGCACGAGACCCAGTACTTC.